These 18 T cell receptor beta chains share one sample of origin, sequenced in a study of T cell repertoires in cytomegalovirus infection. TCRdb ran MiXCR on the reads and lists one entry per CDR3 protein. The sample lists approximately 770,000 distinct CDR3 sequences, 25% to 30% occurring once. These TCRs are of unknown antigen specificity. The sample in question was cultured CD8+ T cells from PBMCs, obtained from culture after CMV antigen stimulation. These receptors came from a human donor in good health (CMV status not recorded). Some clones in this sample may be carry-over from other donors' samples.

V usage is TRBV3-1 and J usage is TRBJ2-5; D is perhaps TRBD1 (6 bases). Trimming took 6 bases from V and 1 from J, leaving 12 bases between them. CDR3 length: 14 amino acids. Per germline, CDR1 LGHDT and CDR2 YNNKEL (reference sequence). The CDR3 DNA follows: TGTGCCAGCAGTCCTCGGACAGCCCAAGAGACCCAGTACTTC. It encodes CASSPRTAQETQYF.

This CDR3 reads CASSSGTVISGNTIYF. The CDR3 coding sequence is TGTGCCAGCAGCTCCGGGACGGTTATCTCTGGAAACACCATATATTTT. The chain recombines TRBV13 with TRBJ1-3, with a weak D call TRBD1 (5 bases). Germline V gene lookup returns CDR1 PRHDT and CDR2 FYEKMQ (reference sequence). CDR3 length: 16 residues. Deletions cut 4 bases from V and 0 bases from J, with 13 bases between.

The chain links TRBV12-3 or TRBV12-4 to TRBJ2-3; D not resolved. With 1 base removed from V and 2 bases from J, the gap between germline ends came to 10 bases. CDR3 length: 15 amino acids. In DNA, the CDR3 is TGTGCCAGCAGTTTAGGAACTACCGACACAGATACGCAGTATTTT. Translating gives CASSLGTTDTDTQYF.

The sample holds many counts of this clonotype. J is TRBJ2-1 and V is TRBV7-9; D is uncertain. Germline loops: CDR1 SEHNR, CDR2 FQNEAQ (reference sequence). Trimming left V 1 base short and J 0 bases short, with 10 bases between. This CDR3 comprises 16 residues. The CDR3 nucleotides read TGTGCCAGCAGCTTAGAAGGAGCGAGCTCCTACAATGAGCAGTTCTTC. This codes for CASSLEGASSYNEQFF. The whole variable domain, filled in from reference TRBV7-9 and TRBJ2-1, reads DTGVSQNPRHKITKRGQNVTFRCDPISEHNRLYWYRQTLGQGPEFLTYFQNEAQLEKSRLLSDRFSAERPKGSFSTLEIQRTEQGDSAMYLCASSLEGASSYNEQFFGPGTRLTVL.

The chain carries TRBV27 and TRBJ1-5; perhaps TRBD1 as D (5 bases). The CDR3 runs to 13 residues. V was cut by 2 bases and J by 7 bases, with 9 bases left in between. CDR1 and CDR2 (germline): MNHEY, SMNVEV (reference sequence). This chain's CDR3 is CASSLGGKQPQHF. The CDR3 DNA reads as TGTGCCAGCAGTTTAGGGGGGAAACAGCCCCAGCATTTT.

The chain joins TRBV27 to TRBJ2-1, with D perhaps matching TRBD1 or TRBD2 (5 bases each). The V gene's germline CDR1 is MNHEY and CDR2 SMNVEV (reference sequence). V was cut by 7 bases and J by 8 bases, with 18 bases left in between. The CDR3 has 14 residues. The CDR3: CASTWGTSSDEQFF. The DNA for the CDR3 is TGTGCCAGCACGTGGGGGACCTCCTCGGATGAGCAGTTCTTC.

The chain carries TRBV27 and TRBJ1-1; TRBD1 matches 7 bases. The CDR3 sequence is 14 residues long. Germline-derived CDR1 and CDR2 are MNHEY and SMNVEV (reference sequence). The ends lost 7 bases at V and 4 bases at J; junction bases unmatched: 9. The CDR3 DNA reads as TGTGCCAGCATTGACAGGGCTAGGGGCACTGAAGCTTTCTTT. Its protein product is CASIDRARGTEAFF.

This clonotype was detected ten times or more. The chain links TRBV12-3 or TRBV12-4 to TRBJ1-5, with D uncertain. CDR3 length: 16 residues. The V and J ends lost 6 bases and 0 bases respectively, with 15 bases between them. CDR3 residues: CASSQRPDYSNQPQHF. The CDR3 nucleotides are TGTGCCAGCAGCCAGAGGCCTGATTATAGCAATCAGCCCCAGCATTTT.

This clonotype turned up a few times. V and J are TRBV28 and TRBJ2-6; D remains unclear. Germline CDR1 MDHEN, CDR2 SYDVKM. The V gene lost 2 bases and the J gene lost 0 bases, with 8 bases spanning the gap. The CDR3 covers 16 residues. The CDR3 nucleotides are TGTGCCAGCAGTTTAAACGAGTTCTCTGGGGCCAACGTCCTGACTTTC. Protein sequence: CASSLNEFSGANVLTF. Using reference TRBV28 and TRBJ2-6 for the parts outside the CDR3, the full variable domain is DVKVTQSSRYLVKRTGEKVFLECVQDMDHENMFWYRQDPGLGLRLIYFSYDVKMKEKGDIPEGYSVSREKKERFSLILESASTNQTSMYLCASSLNEFSGANVLTFGAGSRLTVL.

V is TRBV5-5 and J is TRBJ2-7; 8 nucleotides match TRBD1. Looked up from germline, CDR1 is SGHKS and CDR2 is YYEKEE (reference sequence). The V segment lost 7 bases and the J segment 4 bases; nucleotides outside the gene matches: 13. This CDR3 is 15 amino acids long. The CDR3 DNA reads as TGTGCCAGCGGCAAGGGGGACAGGTCTTTTTACGAGCAGTACTTC. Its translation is CASGKGDRSFYEQYF.

CDR3 in amino acids: CATSDRLAGDYEQYV. The DNA for the CDR3 is TGTGCCACCAGTGACAGACTAGCGGGAGATTACGAGCAGTACGTC. The J gene is TRBJ2-7, the V gene TRBV24-1; TRBD2 matches at 12 bases. The V gene end was trimmed by 4 bases and the J gene end by 4 bases; junction bases not matched to a gene: 4. Per the germline V gene, CDR1 is KGHDR and CDR2 is SFDVKD. The CDR3 contains 15 residues.

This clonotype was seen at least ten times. In DNA form, the CDR3 reads TGTGCCAGCAGCTCCCCTACCGGGACAGGGAGTATTTACGAGCAGTACGTC. This gives the protein CASSSPTGTGSIYEQYV. This chain links TRBV7-2 with TRBJ2-7, with TRBD1 matching over 9 bases. CDR3 length equals 17 residues. V shed 4 bases, J shed 4 bases, and the junction held 14 bases outside the gene matches. CDR1 and CDR2 (germline): SGHTA, FQGNSA.

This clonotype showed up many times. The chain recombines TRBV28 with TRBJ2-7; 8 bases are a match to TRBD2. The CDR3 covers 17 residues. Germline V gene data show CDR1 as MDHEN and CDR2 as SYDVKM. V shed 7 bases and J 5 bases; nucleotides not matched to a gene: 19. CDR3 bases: TGTGCCAGCACCCCTAGCGTGGTAGCGGGGCCGCCCCACGAGCAGTACGTC. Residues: CASTPSVVAGPPHEQYV.

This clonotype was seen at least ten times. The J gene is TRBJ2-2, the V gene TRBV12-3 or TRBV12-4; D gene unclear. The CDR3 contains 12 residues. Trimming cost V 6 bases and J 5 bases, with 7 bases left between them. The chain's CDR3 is CASRKGTGELFF. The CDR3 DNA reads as TGTGCCAGCAGGAAAGGGACCGGGGAGCTGTTTTTT.

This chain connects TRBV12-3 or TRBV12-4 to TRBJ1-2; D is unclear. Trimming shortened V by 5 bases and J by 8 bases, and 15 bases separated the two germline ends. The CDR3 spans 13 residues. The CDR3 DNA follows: TGTGCCAGCAGTCCCCCAGTGGTAGGGGGCTACACCTTC. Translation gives CASSPPVVGGYTF.

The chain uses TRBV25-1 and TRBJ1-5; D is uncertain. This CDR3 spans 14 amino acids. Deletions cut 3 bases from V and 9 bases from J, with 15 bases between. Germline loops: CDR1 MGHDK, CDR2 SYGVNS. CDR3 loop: CASSDSSGGWPQHF. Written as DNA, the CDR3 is TGTGCCAGCAGTGACAGTTCCGGTGGCTGGCCCCAGCATTTT.

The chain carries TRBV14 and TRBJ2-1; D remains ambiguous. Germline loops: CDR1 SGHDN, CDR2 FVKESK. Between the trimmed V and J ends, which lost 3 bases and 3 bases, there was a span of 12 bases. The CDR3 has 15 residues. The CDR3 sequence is CASSHGRSLYNEQFF. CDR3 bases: TGTGCCAGCAGCCACGGGCGGAGTCTCTACAATGAGCAGTTCTTC.

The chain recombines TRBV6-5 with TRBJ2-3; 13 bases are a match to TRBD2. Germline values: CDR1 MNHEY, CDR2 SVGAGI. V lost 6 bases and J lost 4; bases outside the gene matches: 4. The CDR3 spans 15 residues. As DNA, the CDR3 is TGTGCCAGCAGCACTAGCGGGGGGGCCCCAGATACGCAGTATTTT. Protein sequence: CASSTSGGAPDTQYF.